This T cell receptor beta chain was sequenced for a study of identifying expanded T cells in peripheral blood. Whole-study results and caveats: Over about two and four weeks, about 15 and 19 clones changed, versus approximately 1.1 between replicates. Variance in clone template counts between roughly 2-week samples significantly increased with total template count across all healthy donors.

Assay used: immunoSEQ multiplex PCR; TCRdb lists only in-frame clones, some missing. The sample carries about 100,000 clones, 80% to 90% recorded once. Healthy donors had no documented immune events, such as infections, while sampled. The ends were cut back, 5 bases at V and 4 bases at J, with 15 bases in the middle. This CDR3 is 15 amino acids long. Germline assignment: CDR1 LNHDA and CDR2 SQIVND (reference sequence). As for this clone: The antigen is not known.

This chain uses TRBV19 with TRBJ2-4, with D maybe TRBD2 (6 bases). The source material was blood. This TCR was sampled from a person aged 18 to 75 in good health. The CDR3 DNA reads as TGTGCCAGTAGTCCCCCGCGGGACGCAAAAAACATTCAGTACTTC. It translates to CASSPPRDAKNIQYF. Drawing the rest from reference TRBV19 and TRBJ2-4, the complete variable domain is DGGITQSPKYLFRKEGQNVTLSCEQNLNHDAMYWYRQDPGQGLRLIYYSQIVNDFQKGDIAEGYSVSREKKESFPLTVTSAQKNPTAFYLCASSPPRDAKNIQYFGAGTRLSVL.